The 22 T cell receptor beta chains below were found in one sample sequenced in a study of cytomegalovirus exposure and HLA in healthy donors. The PCR was carried out with 60 Vbeta primers and 13 Jbeta primers. Data came from immunoSEQ multiplex PCR; TCRdb stores just in-frame clones and leaves some out. The sample lists around 67,000 clones, more than 75% occurring once. Sample: PBMCs. These receptors came from a man aged 18-30 years in good health and CMV-seropositive.

The chain combines TRBV28 with TRBJ1-2; D may be TRBD1 (6 bases). V lost 6 bases and J 8 bases, leaving 16 bases between the germline ends. Germline CDR1 is MDHEN and CDR2 is SYDVKM. This CDR3 region has 13 residues. In nucleotides, the CDR3 is TGTGCCAGCAGGGGGGCTAGGGACGGGGGCTACACCTTC. It specifies CASRGARDGGYTF.

The rearrangement uses TRBV15 and TRBJ2-5, with D maybe TRBD1 (6 bases). The CDR3 extends over 15 amino acids. Germline V gene lookup returns CDR1 LNHNV and CDR2 YYDKDF (reference sequence). Trimming took off 5 bases at V and 2 bases at J, with 15 bases between the two ends. The CDR3 nucleotides are TGTGCCACCAGCTTTCGGGGCGGACAGCAAGAGACCCAGTACTTC. It encodes CATSFRGGQQETQYF.

The chain uses TRBV6-5 and TRBJ1-1, with D possibly being TRBD1 (5 bases). V lost 2 bases to trimming and J lost 4 bases, with 8 bases between them. The CDR3 totals 13 residues. CDR1 and CDR2 (germline): MNHEY, SVGAGI. CDR3: CASSYAGSTEAFF. The CDR3 region has the DNA TGTGCCAGCAGTTACGCAGGGTCCACTGAAGCTTTCTTT.

J is TRBJ1-2 and V is TRBV6-5, with TRBD1 matching over 10 bases. This CDR3 region has 15 residues. Germline CDR1 reads MNHEY; CDR2 reads SVGAGI. The ends lost 2 bases at V and 8 bases at J; junction bases unmatched: 8. CDR3 loop: CASSYGGTGVDGYTF. The CDR3 DNA reads TGTGCCAGCAGTTACGGAGGGACAGGGGTAGACGGCTACACCTTC.

The gene calls are TRBV25-1 and TRBJ2-7; 7 bases agree with TRBD1. This CDR3 region has 14 residues. Germline assignment: CDR1 MGHDK and CDR2 SYGVNS. Trimming cost V 2 bases and J 3 bases; bases outside gene matches: 4. This CDR3 is CASSEGTADYEQYF. The CDR3 bases are TGTGCCAGCAGTGAAGGGACAGCAGACTACGAGCAGTACTTC.

This clone has just a few counts. The chain is built from TRBV7-9 and TRBJ2-7; tentative D call: TRBD1 (6 bases). Germline V gene sequence: CDR1 SEHNR, CDR2 FQNEAQ (reference sequence). This CDR3 is built from 14 residues. The V and J ends lost 5 bases and 0 bases respectively, with 11 bases between them. CDR3 nucleotides: TGTGCCAGCAGCCCGGACAGTTTCTCCTACGAGCAGTACTTC. Amino acids: CASSPDSFSYEQYF.

The chain links TRBV27 to TRBJ2-7; 7 bases fit TRBD1. Per germline, CDR1 MNHEY and CDR2 SMNVEV (reference sequence). V gave up 4 bases and J gave up 5 bases; unmatched junction bases: 2. The CDR3 contains 12 residues. The CDR3 reads CASSSQGNEQYF. DNA of the CDR3: TGTGCCAGCAGTTCACAGGGGAACGAGCAGTACTTC.

This chain uses TRBV4-1 with TRBJ1-1, with 10 positions matching TRBD1. The ends lost 3 bases at V and 1 base at J; junction bases unmatched: 14. The CDR3 is 19 residues long. Germline assignment: CDR1 MGHRA and CDR2 YSYEKL. CDR3: CASSQHLPWDRGPNTEAFF. The CDR3, as DNA: TGCGCCAGCAGCCAGCATCTCCCGTGGGACAGGGGACCGAACACTGAAGCTTTCTTT.

The chain carries TRBV7-8 and TRBJ2-7, with 7 bases identical to TRBD1. The germline V gene has CDR1 SGHVS and CDR2 FQNEAQ. J lost 2 bases, V lost 4 bases, and 11 bases had no gene match. The CDR3 length is 16 residues. In DNA, the CDR3 is TGTGCCAGCAGCTCAACCCAGGACAGGTACCCCTACGAGCAGTACTTC. This gives the protein CASSSTQDRYPYEQYF.

The J gene is TRBJ2-2, the V gene TRBV10-3, with 7 bases matching TRBD1. The V and J ends lost 6 bases and 1 base, in that order; junction bases with no gene match: 11. The CDR3 has 17 amino acids. CDR1 and CDR2 (germline): ENHRY, SYGVKD. DNA for the CDR3: TGTGCCATCAGAGACACGACAGGGCAAATGAACACCGGGGAGCTGTTTTTT. Residues: CAIRDTTGQMNTGELFF.

The chain links TRBV4-1 to TRBJ2-3; tentatively, D is TRBD1 (6 bases). Germline CDR1 is MGHRA and CDR2 is YSYEKL. This CDR3 comprises 13 residues. The V end lost 4 bases, the J end lost 3 bases, and 8 bases lay between the germline ends. Here the CDR3 DNA reads TGCGCCAGCAGCCCACAGGGAACAGATACGCAGTATTTT. This encodes CASSPQGTDTQYF.

The rearrangement joins TRBV30 to TRBJ1-4; the D gene is possibly TRBD1 (5 bases). CDR3 length: 14 amino acids. In germline, CDR1 is GTSNPN, CDR2 SVGIG (reference sequence). Trimming stripped 0 bases from V and 3 bases from J, with 8 bases between. This CDR3 reads CAWSVGQPNEKLFF. CDR3 bases: TGTGCCTGGAGTGTGGGGCAGCCTAATGAAAAACTGTTTTTT.

In its sample, this clone was seen a few times. This sequence joins TRBV6-5 and TRBJ2-7, with TRBD1 identical over 9 bases. Germline CDR1 is MNHEY and CDR2 is SVGAGI. The CDR3 runs to 16 residues. V dropped 0 bases and J dropped 0; count of bases not matched to a gene: 3. The CDR3, as DNA: TGTGCCAGCAGTTACTCCGGACAGGGGCCCTCCTACGAGCAGTACTTC. Encoded protein: CASSYSGQGPSYEQYF.

V usage is TRBV28 and J usage is TRBJ1-2, with D possibly being TRBD1 (6 bases). CDR1 MDHEN and CDR2 SYDVKM come from the germline V gene. CDR3 size: 10 residues. Trimming stripped 8 bases from V and 5 bases from J, with 6 bases between. CDR3 residues: CASGQYGYTF. The CDR3 DNA reads as TGTGCCAGCGGACAGTATGGCTACACCTTC.

This chain uses TRBV10-3 with TRBJ1-2, with 9 nucleotides matching TRBD1. Trimming cost V 1 base and J 5 bases; bases outside gene matches: 2. Germline V gene sequence: CDR1 ENHRY, CDR2 SYGVKD. CDR3 length: 14 residues. DNA of the CDR3: TGTGCCATCAGTGAGTTGGACAGGGGATATGGCTACACCTTC. Translating it yields CAISELDRGYGYTF.

The chain uses TRBV18 and TRBJ1-3; D possibly corresponds to TRBD1 (5 bases). V dropped 6 bases and J dropped 1 base, with 19 bases sitting between them. The germline gives CDR1 KGHSH, CDR2 LQKENI. The CDR3 has 17 residues. The CDR3 nucleotides are TGTGCCAGCTCGCCCGAGCCGACAGCTCCGTCTGGAAACACCATATATTTT. Amino acids: CASSPEPTAPSGNTIYF.

A note on this clone: The missing conserved phenylalanine or tryptophan at the end of this CDR3 makes a read error likely. Because the CDR3's place on the DNA is in doubt, the DNA is left out and the CDR3 is given as listed by TCRdb. The rearrangement links TRBV10-2 to TRBJ2-4; the table gives TRBD1 as D, unverified against the DNA. The CDR3 is 14 residues long, counting both termini. Germline-derived CDR1 and CDR2 are WSHSY and SAAADI. This CDR3 reads CASSSRGSGRGLLS.

The V and J genes are TRBV7-2 and TRBJ2-7; 10 nucleotides line up with TRBD2. Germline V gene sequence: CDR1 SGHTA, CDR2 FQGNSA. V was clipped by 6 bases and J by 4 bases; unmatched bases: 9. The length of the CDR3 is 15 residues. CDR3 region: CASRAGTSVTYEQYF. The DNA of the CDR3 is TGTGCCAGCAGGGCCGGGACTAGCGTGACATACGAGCAGTACTTC.

The chain carries TRBV10-1 and TRBJ2-5; D gene uncertain. This CDR3 is built from 12 residues. CDR1 is WNHNN and CDR2 is SYGVQD in the germline V gene (reference sequence). The V end lost 10 bases, the J end lost 5 bases, and 14 bases lay between the germline ends. The CDR3 region is CAILPASETQYF. The DNA for the CDR3 is TGCGCCATCCTCCCAGCGTCGGAGACCCAGTACTTC.

This chain links TRBV30 with TRBJ1-5; TRBD1 agrees at 7 bases. Trimming at V came to 1 base and at J to 1 base, leaving 10 bases not matched to a gene. Germline assignment: CDR1 GTSNPN and CDR2 SVGIG (reference sequence). There are 17 residues in the CDR3. The CDR3: CAWSGFQPGQSNQPQHF. For the CDR3, the DNA is TGTGCCTGGAGTGGTTTTCAGCCGGGACAGAGCAATCAGCCCCAGCATTTT.

The V and J genes are TRBV2 and TRBJ1-1; 9 nucleotides match TRBD1. The CDR3 length is 13 residues. Germline lookup yields CDR1 SNHLY and CDR2 FYNNEI. Germline trimming cut 8 bases from V and 10 bases from J; bases unmatched to any gene: 11. For the CDR3, the DNA is TGTGCCAGCGACGAACAGGGGGCGCAGGGAGCTTTCTTT. It specifies CASDEQGAQGAFF.

As regards this clone: One end of the junction fails to match germline, which may point to a read error. The V gene is TRBV29-1, the J gene TRBJ1-1; tentative D call: TRBD1 (6 bases). Per germline, CDR1 SQVTM and CDR2 ANQGSEA. CDR3 length equals 11 residues. The CDR3 here is CGVAGGARAFF. The CDR3, as DNA: TGCGGCGTTGCGGGGGGGGCGCGGGCTTTCTTT.